Below, 24 T cell receptor beta chains from the same sample are listed, as sequenced in a study of shared clonotypes between healthy human individuals. Libraries were prepared by immunoSEQ multiplex PCR; TCRdb keeps only in-frame clonotypes and omits some of them. The top ten hold around 0.14% of the sample, which has 2,500,000 or so clones, around nine tenths seen once. The sequencing input was naive CD4+ T cells sorted from blood. Stated subset: CD45RA+ positively selected. The receptors come from a man aged 18 to 29 in good health.

This clone has a single count. The V and J genes are TRBV18 and TRBJ1-1; a weak D match, TRBD1 (6 bases). V lost 6 bases and J lost 4, with 12 bases in between. The CDR3 spans 13 residues. Germline V gene data show CDR1 as KGHSH and CDR2 as LQKENI. The chain's CDR3 is CASSSTGTTEAFF. CDR3 bases: TGTGCCAGCTCCTCCACAGGGACCACTGAAGCTTTCTTT.

This rearrangement joins TRBV18 to TRBJ1-3; D unresolved. Per germline, CDR1 KGHSH and CDR2 LQKENI. This CDR3 is 18 amino acids long. V shed 0 bases and J shed 0 bases, with 15 bases lying between them. The CDR3 region has the DNA TGTGCCAGCTCACCACCGGGTTTAAACGGGCTCTCTGGAAACACCATATATTTT. It encodes CASSPPGLNGLSGNTIYF.

This clone appeared a single time. The chain recombines TRBV19 with TRBJ1-5; the D gene is possibly TRBD1 (5 bases). The V gene lost 3 bases and the J gene lost 4 bases, with 10 bases spanning the gap. CDR3 size: 14 residues. Germline V CDR1 and CDR2: LNHDA, SQIVND (reference sequence). In DNA form, the CDR3 reads TGTGCCAGTAGTATGGGGCAGCCTAATCAGCCCCAGCATTTT. Protein product: CASSMGQPNQPQHF.

The V gene is TRBV29-1, the J gene TRBJ1-2; no clear D gene. The germline CDR1 and CDR2 sequences are SQVTM and ANQGSEA. This CDR3 spans 14 amino acids. V lost 1 base to trimming and J lost 5 bases, with 14 bases between them. CDR3 sequence: CSVEGDLLGYGYTF. DNA for the CDR3: TGCAGCGTTGAAGGAGACCTCCTTGGGTATGGCTACACCTTC.

The chain is built from TRBV7-9 and TRBJ2-3, with D perhaps matching TRBD2 (6 bases). Trimming left V 5 bases short and J 6 bases short, with 12 bases between. The CDR3 length is 13 residues. Germline V CDR1 and CDR2: SEHNR, FQNEAQ (reference sequence). The CDR3 sequence: CASSRTNRDTQYF. Written as DNA, the CDR3 is TGTGCCAGCAGCCGGACTAATCGGGATACGCAGTATTTT.

This chain uses TRBV30 with TRBJ1-2, with D possibly TRBD1 on 6 matching bases. Looked up from germline, CDR1 is GTSNPN and CDR2 is SVGIG (reference sequence). The CDR3 covers 15 residues. V was clipped by 3 bases and J by 8 bases, with 22 bases between them. CDR3 in DNA: TGTGCCTGGAGCTCAGTTGTGTGGGGGGCGCAGGGCTACACCTTC. This gives the protein CAWSSVVWGAQGYTF.

J is TRBJ2-4 and V is TRBV15; 8 nucleotides align to TRBD1. Losses at the gene ends were 5 bases for V and 2 bases for J; bases not matched to a gene: 5. Germline assignment: CDR1 LNHNV and CDR2 YYDKDF (reference sequence). This CDR3 is built from 15 residues. CDR3 coding DNA: TGTGCCACCAGCGTTGGACAGGGTCCCAAAAACATTCAGTACTTC. Its protein is CATSVGQGPKNIQYF.

The chain is built from TRBV19 and TRBJ2-3; the D is unclear. The V gene's germline CDR1 is LNHDA and CDR2 SQIVND (reference sequence). Trimming left V 4 bases short and J 5 bases short, with 10 bases between. There are 13 residues in the CDR3. The CDR3 is CASSTRALDTQYF. CDR3 nucleotides: TGTGCCAGTAGTACCCGAGCCTTAGATACGCAGTATTTT.

The gene calls are TRBV5-1 and TRBJ2-5, with D unresolved. Per germline, CDR1 SGHRS and CDR2 YFSETQ. V was pared by 0 bases and J by 8 bases, with 17 bases between. This CDR3 region has 15 residues. The CDR3 spells CASSLGSSYRATQYF. The CDR3 nucleotides read TGCGCCAGCAGCTTGGGAAGCAGTTACCGCGCAACCCAGTACTTC.

The rearrangement links TRBV29-1 to TRBJ2-7, with D maybe TRBD2 (6 bases). The CDR3 sequence is 13 residues long. CDR1 is SQVTM and CDR2 is ANQGSEA in the germline V gene. Between the trimmed V and J ends, which lost 6 bases and 2 bases, there was a span of 14 bases. Written as DNA, the CDR3 is TGCAGCGTCGCCCCGGGACTTACCTACGAGCAGTACTTC. The encoded protein is CSVAPGLTYEQYF.

V usage is TRBV11-2 and J usage is TRBJ2-5; TRBD1 might be the D (5 bases). The DNA end is more similar to TRBJ2-7, so the J call may be wrong. This CDR3 comprises 15 residues. The germline CDR1 and CDR2 sequences are SGHAT and FQNNGV. CDR3 in DNA: TGTGCCAGCAGCTCCCGACAGAGTCTAACCTACGAGCAGTACTTC. Residues: CASSSRQSLTYEQYF.

V and J are TRBV6-1 and TRBJ2-7; D unclear. This CDR3 contains 14 residues. CDR1 is MNHNS and CDR2 is SASEGT in the germline V gene. Trimming removed 6 bases at V and 6 bases at J, with 18 bases between. The chain's CDR3 is CASRDLMGGSEQYF. In nucleotides, the CDR3 is TGTGCCAGCAGGGATTTAATGGGTGGCTCCGAGCAGTACTTC.

The chain is built from TRBV18 and TRBJ2-7; 15 bases align to TRBD2. Germline assignment: CDR1 KGHSH and CDR2 LQKENI. This CDR3 region has 16 residues. Trimming took 2 bases from V and 5 from J; bases not matched to a gene: 4. The CDR3, as DNA: TGTGCCAGCTCACCAGGGACTAGCGGGAGGAGCGACGAGCAGTACTTC. Amino acid sequence: CASSPGTSGRSDEQYF.

Only a few counts were recorded for this clone. The chain employs TRBV10-1 and TRBJ1-1; D is unclear. CDR1 and CDR2 (germline): WNHNN, SYGVQD (reference sequence). This CDR3 is built from 12 residues. The V end lost 6 bases, the J end lost 7 bases, and 12 bases lay between the germline ends. The CDR3 protein is CASRLDLLEAFF. In DNA, the CDR3 is TGCGCCAGCAGGTTAGACCTACTTGAAGCTTTCTTT.

The V call is TRBV10-3, the J call TRBJ2-7; D may be TRBD1 (6 bases). The CDR3 spans 14 residues. Per the germline V gene, CDR1 is ENHRY and CDR2 is SYGVKD. Trimming pared 10 bases from V and 2 bases from J, leaving 18 bases between. The CDR3 sequence is CATRKGQSPYEQYF. CDR3 sequence (DNA): TGTGCCACTCGGAAGGGACAAAGCCCCTACGAGCAGTACTTC.

The V and J genes are TRBV2 and TRBJ2-4, with D tentatively TRBD2 (5 bases). V lost 6 bases and J lost 4, with 13 bases in between. This CDR3 spans 14 amino acids. The V gene's germline CDR1 is SNHLY and CDR2 FYNNEI. In DNA form, the CDR3 reads TGTGCCAGCAGGAGGGAGATGGCTAAAAACATTCAGTACTTC. This translates into CASRREMAKNIQYF.

CDR3 DNA: TGTGCCTGGAGTCGGGACGGGAAAAACATTCAGTACTTC. Encoded protein: CAWSRDGKNIQYF. The gene calls are TRBV30 and TRBJ2-4; perhaps D is TRBD1 or TRBD2 (5 bases each). The CDR3 totals 13 residues. V shed 2 bases and J shed 4 bases, with 9 bases lying between them. From germline, CDR1 is GTSNPN and CDR2 SVGIG (reference sequence).

The CDR3 spells CASIGSGNQPQHF. The CDR3 region has the DNA TGTGCCAGCATAGGGTCGGGCAATCAGCCCCAGCATTTT. The chain is built from TRBV6-6 and TRBJ1-5; no firm D call. CDR1 MNHNY and CDR2 SVGAGI come from the germline V gene (reference sequence). The germline V and J ends were trimmed by 7 bases and 2 bases, with 9 bases remaining between them. This CDR3 contains 13 residues.

The chain recombines TRBV5-1 with TRBJ2-1; 9 bases are a match to TRBD1. V dropped 4 bases and J dropped 6; count of bases not matched to a gene: 5. This CDR3 has 14 residues. CDR1 SGHRS and CDR2 YFSETQ come from the germline V gene. Here the CDR3 reads CASSRDRVINEQFF. DNA for the CDR3: TGCGCCAGCAGCCGGGACAGGGTGATCAATGAGCAGTTCTTC.

The chain has TRBV11-2 and TRBJ2-1; D gene unclear. Between the trimmed V and J ends, which lost 0 bases and 6 bases, there was a span of 6 bases. Germline V gene sequence: CDR1 SGHAT, CDR2 FQNNGV. CDR3 length: 13 residues. The CDR3: CASSLDLLNEQFF. The CDR3 DNA follows: TGTGCCAGCAGCTTAGATCTACTCAATGAGCAGTTCTTC.

V usage is TRBV6-6 and J usage is TRBJ2-1; 10 positions agree with TRBD2. Germline V gene data show CDR1 as MNHNY and CDR2 as SVGAGI (reference sequence). The CDR3 is 12 residues long. The V gene end was trimmed by 5 bases and the J gene end by 10 bases; junction bases not matched to a gene: 2. For the CDR3, the DNA is TGTGCCAGCAGTCCACTAGCGGGAGAGCAGTTCTTC. Translation: CASSPLAGEQFF.

This chain uses TRBV6-6 with TRBJ2-7; unclear D gene. V gave up 4 bases and J gave up 0 bases, with 7 bases separating them. This CDR3 is 13 amino acids long. CDR1 and CDR2 (germline): MNHNY, SVGAGI (reference sequence). CDR3 residues: CASSWGSSYEQYF. The DNA of the CDR3 is TGTGCCAGCAGTTGGGGTTCCTCCTACGAGCAGTACTTC.

This clone was recorded once. This chain links TRBV5-6 with TRBJ2-7; 8 bases map to TRBD1. Per the germline V gene, CDR1 is SGHDT and CDR2 is YYEEEE. This CDR3 contains 14 residues. With V trimmed by 3 bases and J by 1 base, 3 bases remained unmatched. CDR3 residues: CASSWGTGSYEQYF. The CDR3 nucleotides are TGTGCCAGCAGCTGGGGGACAGGTTCCTACGAGCAGTACTTC.

The V call is TRBV14, the J call TRBJ2-1; unclear D gene. Germline CDR1 is SGHDN and CDR2 is FVKESK. V was shortened by 1 base and J by 3 bases, with 7 bases between the two germline ends. The CDR3 runs 14 residues. CDR3 residues: CASSQGSIYNEQFF. The CDR3 region has the DNA TGTGCCAGCAGCCAAGGGTCGATCTACAATGAGCAGTTCTTC.